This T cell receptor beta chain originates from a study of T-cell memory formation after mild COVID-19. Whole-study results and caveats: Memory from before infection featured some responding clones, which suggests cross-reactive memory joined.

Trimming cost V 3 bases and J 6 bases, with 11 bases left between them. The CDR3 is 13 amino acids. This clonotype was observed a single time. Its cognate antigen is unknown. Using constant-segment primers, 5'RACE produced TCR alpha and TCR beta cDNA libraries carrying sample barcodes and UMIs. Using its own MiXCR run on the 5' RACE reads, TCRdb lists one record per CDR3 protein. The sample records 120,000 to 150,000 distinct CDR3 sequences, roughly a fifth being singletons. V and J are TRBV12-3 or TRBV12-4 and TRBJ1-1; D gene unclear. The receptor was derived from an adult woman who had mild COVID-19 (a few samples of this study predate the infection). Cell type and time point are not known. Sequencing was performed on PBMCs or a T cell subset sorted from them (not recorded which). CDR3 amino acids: CASSFSGRAEAFF. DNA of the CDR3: TGTGCCAGCAGTTTCTCAGGACGGGCTGAAGCTTTCTTT.